This T cell receptor beta chain derives from a study of OX40 agonist ivuxolimab in advanced cancers. At the level of the study: One patient with hepatocellular carcinoma and two with cutaneous melanoma, three in all, had partial responses.

The table came from immunoSEQ multiplex PCR; TCRdb's copy has only in-frame clones and leaves some out. This table holds about 120,000 clones, over 75% found once. This clone was picked up one time. What it binds is unknown. Regarding the study as a whole: Both blood CD4+ and CD8+ T cells showed clonal growth by week 6 at 0.1 to 3.0 mg/kg. Among T cells, CD8+ cells averaged more expanded clones than CD4+ cells.

This clonotype was sampled from an adult with an advanced solid tumor such as melanoma, head and neck, liver or kidney cancer. Specimen: CD4+ or CD8+ T cells sorted from blood, collected in a trial of the OX40 agonist ivuxolimab.

The CDR3 bases are TGTGCCAGCAGCGACAGGTTTACCCTTAATCAGCCCCAGCATTTT. Amino acid sequence: CASSDRFTLNQPQHF. This chain connects TRBV2 to TRBJ1-5; possibly TRBD1 for D (6 bases). CDR3 length: 15 amino acids. V was clipped by 6 bases and J by 4 bases, with 16 bases between them. The V gene's germline CDR1 is SNHLY and CDR2 FYNNEI.